This T cell receptor (beta chain) derives from a study of blood T cell repertoires in COVID-19. About the study: Italy, Spain and the United States were the sources of the convalescent and acute COVID-19 samples.

TCRdb keeps only in-frame clones here, not all; method: immunoSEQ multiplex PCR. Altogether about 64,000 clones are present, around 90% being singletons, with the ten largest covering less than 9.5%. Trimming stripped 4 bases from V and 5 bases from J, with 12 bases between. CDR3 length: 14 residues. In germline, CDR1 is SGHRS, CDR2 YFSETQ. This clonotype was obtained from a woman older than 75 with active COVID-19. V usage is TRBV5-1 and J usage is TRBJ1-4; D is perhaps TRBD1 (6 bases). The sequenced sample was peripheral blood. CDR3 amino acids: CASSAGRGNEKLFF. CDR3 DNA: TGCGCCAGCAGCGCGGGGAGGGGGAATGAAAAACTGTTTTTT. Filled out from reference TRBV5-1 and TRBJ1-4, the complete variable domain reads KAGVTQTPRYLIKTRGQQVTLSCSPISGHRSVSWYQQTPGQGLQFLFEYFSETQRNKGNFPGRFSGRQFSNSRSEMNVSTLELGDSALYLCASSAGRGNEKLFFGSGTQLSVL.